Presented here are 11 T cell receptor beta chains from one specimen sequenced in a study of blood T cell repertoires in COVID-19. The repertoire was sequenced with immunoSEQ multiplex PCR; TCRdb's copy has only in-frame clones and lacks some. The sample gives a few hundred thousand clones, approximately 84% of which show up once; about 0.91% is in the top ten. The sequencing sample was made of peripheral blood. The source of these receptors is a man aged 35-49 years with acute or convalescent COVID-19.

This chain links TRBV12-3 or TRBV12-4 with TRBJ1-1, with no clear D. The CDR3 is 10 amino acids. V was clipped by 11 bases and J by 7 bases, with 11 bases between them. The CDR3 loop is CAASRVEAFF. The CDR3, as DNA: TGTGCCGCCTCTCGGGTTGAAGCTTTCTTT.

The chain recombines TRBV4-2 with TRBJ1-5, with 7 bases fitting TRBD1. The CDR3 spans 17 residues. V gave up 0 bases and J gave up 4 bases; unmatched junction bases: 9. Germline V gene sequence: CDR1 LGHNA, CDR2 YNFKEQ. CDR3: CASSQETTGMGNQPQHF. The CDR3 coding sequence is TGTGCCAGCAGCCAAGAAACGACAGGGATGGGGAATCAGCCCCAGCATTTT.

V and J are TRBV29-1 and TRBJ1-5; D unresolved. Germline loops: CDR1 SQVTM, CDR2 ANQGSEA. V lost 5 bases and J lost 2, with 7 bases in between. This CDR3 has 12 amino acids. The CDR3 sequence: CSVREGNQPQHF. Written as DNA, the CDR3 is TGCAGCGTTAGGGAGGGCAATCAGCCCCAGCATTTT.

This chain joins TRBV15 and TRBJ2-2; D may be TRBD2 (6 bases). The CDR3 covers 14 residues. Germline values: CDR1 LNHNV, CDR2 YYDKDF (reference sequence). V lost 0 bases and J 7 bases, leaving 9 bases between the germline ends. The CDR3 is CATSRDGGVGELFF. The DNA for the CDR3 is TGTGCCACCAGCAGAGACGGCGGGGTCGGGGAGCTGTTTTTT.

This clone occurred a few times. The sample holds other DNA sequences that translate to the same CDR3. The rearrangement joins TRBV11-2 to TRBJ2-2; D gene unclear. Germline-derived CDR1 and CDR2 are SGHAT and FQNNGV. This CDR3 has 13 amino acids. V gave up 5 bases and J gave up 3 bases, with 7 bases separating them. CDR3 residues: CASSPLYTGELFF. The CDR3 bases are TGTGCCAGCAGCCCTTTATACACCGGGGAGCTGTTTTTT. Full variable domain (missing parts from reference TRBV11-2 and TRBJ2-2): EAGVAQSPRYKIIEKRQSVAFWCNPISGHATLYWYQQILGQGPKLLIQFQNNGVVDDSQLPKDRFSAERLKGVDSTLKIQPAKLEDSAVYLCASSPLYTGELFFGEGSRLTVL.

This clone was recorded a few times. The chain has TRBV10-3 and TRBJ1-2, with D perhaps TRBD1 (6 bases). The CDR3 has 12 residues. CDR1 is ENHRY, CDR2 SYGVKD, per germline. The V end was cut by 8 bases, the J end by 8 bases, with 15 bases between. The DNA for the CDR3 is TGTGCCATCTCGGGGAGGGGGGGAGGCTACACCTTC. Protein: CAISGRGGGYTF.

Here the CDR3 DNA reads TGTGCCAGCACCCCCAGGGCAGAACCTACACTCTCTGGCTACACCTTC. Protein product: CASTPRAEPTLSGYTF. The chain carries TRBV7-9 and TRBJ1-2; D is perhaps TRBD1 (5 bases). V was cut by 7 bases and J by 7 bases, with 25 bases left in between. Germline CDR1 is SEHNR and CDR2 is FQNEAQ (reference sequence). The CDR3 spans 16 residues.

This clone came up once. V and J are TRBV6-5 and TRBJ1-3; no clear D. Trimming left V 6 bases short and J 4 bases short, with 10 bases between. From germline, CDR1 is MNHEY and CDR2 SVGAGI. The CDR3 contains 13 residues. The CDR3 sequence is CASSPAGGNTIYF. The CDR3 DNA follows: TGTGCCAGCAGCCCCGCGGGAGGAAACACCATATATTTT.

This chain joins TRBV9 and TRBJ2-5; no definite D call. Germline V gene data show CDR1 as SGDLS and CDR2 as YYNGEE. The CDR3 consists of 15 residues. Deletions cut 2 bases from V and 5 bases from J, with 16 bases between. The CDR3 loop is CASSVTDSARETQYF. CDR3 bases: TGTGCCAGCAGCGTTACCGACTCGGCGCGGGAGACCCAGTACTTC.

The chain joins TRBV2 to TRBJ2-1, with 7 bases identical to TRBD1. CDR1 and CDR2 (germline): SNHLY, FYNNEI. This CDR3 is 15 amino acids long. V was pared by 6 bases and J by 2 bases, with 7 bases of the junction left unmatched. This CDR3 is CASRLDRPTYNEQFF. CDR3 nucleotide sequence: TGTGCCAGCAGGCTGGACAGGCCGACCTACAATGAGCAGTTCTTC.

The chain links TRBV6-1 to TRBJ1-2; D ambiguous. This CDR3 spans 16 amino acids. V was clipped by 3 bases and J by 0 bases, with 14 bases between them. CDR1 is MNHNS, CDR2 SASEGT, per germline. In DNA form, the CDR3 reads TGTGCCAGCAGTGATCACCAAAGAACAACTAACTATGGCTACACCTTC. Amino acids: CASSDHQRTTNYGYTF.